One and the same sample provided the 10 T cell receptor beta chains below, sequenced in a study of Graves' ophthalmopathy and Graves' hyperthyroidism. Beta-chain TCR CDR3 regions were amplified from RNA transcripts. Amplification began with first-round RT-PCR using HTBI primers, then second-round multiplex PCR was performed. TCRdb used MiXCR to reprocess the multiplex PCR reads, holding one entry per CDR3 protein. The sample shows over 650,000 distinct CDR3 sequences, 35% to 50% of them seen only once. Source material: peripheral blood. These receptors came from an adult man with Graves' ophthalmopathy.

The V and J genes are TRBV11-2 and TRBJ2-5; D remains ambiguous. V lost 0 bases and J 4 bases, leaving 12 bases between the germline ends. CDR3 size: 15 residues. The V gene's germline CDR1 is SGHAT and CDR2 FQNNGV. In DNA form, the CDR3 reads TGTGCCAGCAGCTTAGATCGGGTACTTCGAGAGACCCAGTACTTC. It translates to CASSLDRVLRETQYF.

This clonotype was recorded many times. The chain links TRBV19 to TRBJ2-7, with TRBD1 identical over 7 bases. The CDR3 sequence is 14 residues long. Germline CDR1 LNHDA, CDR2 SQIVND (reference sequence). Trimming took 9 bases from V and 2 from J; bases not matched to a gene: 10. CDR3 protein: CASSSPGQAYEQYF. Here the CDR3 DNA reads TGTGCCAGCAGCAGTCCCGGACAGGCCTACGAGCAGTACTTC.

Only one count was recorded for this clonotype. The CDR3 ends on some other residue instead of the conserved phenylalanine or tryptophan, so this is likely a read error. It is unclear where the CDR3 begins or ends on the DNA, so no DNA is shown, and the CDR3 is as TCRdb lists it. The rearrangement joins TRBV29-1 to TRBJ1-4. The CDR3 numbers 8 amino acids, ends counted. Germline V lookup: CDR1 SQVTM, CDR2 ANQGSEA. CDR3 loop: CSVEEGGG.

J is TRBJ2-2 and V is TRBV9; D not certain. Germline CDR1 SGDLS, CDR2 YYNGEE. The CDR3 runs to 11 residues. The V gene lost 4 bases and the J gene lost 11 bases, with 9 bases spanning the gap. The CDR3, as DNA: TGTGCCAGCAGCTCAAGCGTCGAGCTGTTTTTT. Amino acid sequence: CASSSSVELFF.

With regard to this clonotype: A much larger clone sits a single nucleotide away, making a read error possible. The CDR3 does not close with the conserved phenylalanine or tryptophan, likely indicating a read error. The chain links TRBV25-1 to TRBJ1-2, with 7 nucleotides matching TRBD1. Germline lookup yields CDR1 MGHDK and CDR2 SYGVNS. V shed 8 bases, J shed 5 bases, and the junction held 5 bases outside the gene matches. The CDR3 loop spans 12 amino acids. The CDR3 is CASQTGQYGYTL. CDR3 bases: TGTGCCAGCCAGACAGGGCAGTATGGCTACACCCTC.

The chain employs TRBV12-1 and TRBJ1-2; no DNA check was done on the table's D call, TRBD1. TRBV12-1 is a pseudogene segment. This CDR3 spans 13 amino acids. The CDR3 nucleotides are TGTGCCAGCAGCTTTCCGGACAGAGATGGCTACACCTTC. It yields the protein CASSFPDRDGYTF.

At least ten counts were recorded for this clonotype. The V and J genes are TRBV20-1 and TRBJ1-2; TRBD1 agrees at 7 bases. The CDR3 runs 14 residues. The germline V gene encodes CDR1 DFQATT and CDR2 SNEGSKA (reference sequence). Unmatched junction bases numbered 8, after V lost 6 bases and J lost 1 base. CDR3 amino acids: CSAPWGQLNYGYTF. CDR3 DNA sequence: TGCAGTGCACCTTGGGGACAGCTTAACTATGGCTACACCTTC.

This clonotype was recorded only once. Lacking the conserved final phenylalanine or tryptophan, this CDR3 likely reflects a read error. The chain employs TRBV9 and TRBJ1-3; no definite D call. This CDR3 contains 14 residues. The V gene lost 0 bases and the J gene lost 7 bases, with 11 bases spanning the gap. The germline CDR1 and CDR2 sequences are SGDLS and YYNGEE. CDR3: CASSVGGTGNTIYS. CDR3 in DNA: TGTGCCAGCAGCGTAGGGGGTACCGGGAACACCATATATTCT.

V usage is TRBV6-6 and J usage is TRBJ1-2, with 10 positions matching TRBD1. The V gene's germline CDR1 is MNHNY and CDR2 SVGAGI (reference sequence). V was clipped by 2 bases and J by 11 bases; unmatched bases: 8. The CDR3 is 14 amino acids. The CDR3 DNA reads TGTGCCAGCAGTTACAGTGACAGGGGGCTCGGGTACACCTTC. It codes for CASSYSDRGLGYTF.

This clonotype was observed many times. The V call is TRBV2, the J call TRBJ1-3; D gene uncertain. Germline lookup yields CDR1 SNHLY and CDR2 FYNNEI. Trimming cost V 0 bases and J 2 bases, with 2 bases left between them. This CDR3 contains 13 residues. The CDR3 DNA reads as TGTGCCAGCAGTGAAGCTACTGGAAACACCATATATTTT. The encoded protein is CASSEATGNTIYF.